The clone carrying this T cell receptor beta chain was seen more than once but under ten times. Its antigen remains unidentified. There were no patients who had received any treatment before thyroid surgery. These data are taken from a study of metastatic and nonmetastatic thyroid tumors. Whole-study context: Across blood and tumor or nodule tissue, repertoires from malignant and benign thyroid patients were compared with one another. Study-wide results and caveats: According to reports, the diversity of TCR beta was significantly higher in malignant thyroid tumors than in benign nodules, and this held in both blood and tumor samples.

In the original workflow: Differences in CDR3 between clinicopathological groups were drawn on to build a classifier intended to discriminate distant-metastatic papillary thyroid cancer patients. Using MiXCR, TCRdb re-called clones from the PCR reads. TCRdb, not the authors, supplied the V and J calls. Of tens of thousands of clones listed, 28% are singletons. This sequence was found in a male donor with papillary thyroid cancer or a benign thyroid nodule (not recorded which). Some clones in this sample may be carry-over from other donors' samples. Sequenced input: blood.

The CDR3 sequence is CASRRTGEGYGYTF. The CDR3 DNA reads TGTGCCAGCCGGCGGACAGGGGAGGGGTATGGCTACACCTTC. The V and J genes are TRBV27 and TRBJ1-2; TRBD1 aligns across 9 bases. J gave up 5 bases and V 8 bases, and 9 bases lay outside the gene matches. The CDR3 has 14 amino acids. Germline V lookup: CDR1 MNHEY, CDR2 SMNVEV (reference sequence).